The entry below describes one TCR beta chain. Clones were read by immunoSEQ multiplex PCR, and TCRdb kept only the in-frame ones, dropping some. The table includes 40,000 to 50,000 clones, 60% to 80% detected once. CDR3 length equals 13 residues. Between the trimmed V and J ends, which lost 5 bases and 8 bases, there was a span of 11 bases. Germline V gene lookup returns CDR1 KGHDR and CDR2 SFDVKD. This entry belongs to a study of control samples from healthy donors and cancer patients. The sample was formalin-fixed, paraffin-embedded tissue. The sequence came from a male donor with melanoma. The V and J genes are TRBV24-1 and TRBJ2-2; the D is unclear. As DNA, the CDR3 is TGTGCCACCAGTGCCCCCGGGCGGGGGGAGCTGTTTTTT. Its translation is CATSAPGRGELFF.